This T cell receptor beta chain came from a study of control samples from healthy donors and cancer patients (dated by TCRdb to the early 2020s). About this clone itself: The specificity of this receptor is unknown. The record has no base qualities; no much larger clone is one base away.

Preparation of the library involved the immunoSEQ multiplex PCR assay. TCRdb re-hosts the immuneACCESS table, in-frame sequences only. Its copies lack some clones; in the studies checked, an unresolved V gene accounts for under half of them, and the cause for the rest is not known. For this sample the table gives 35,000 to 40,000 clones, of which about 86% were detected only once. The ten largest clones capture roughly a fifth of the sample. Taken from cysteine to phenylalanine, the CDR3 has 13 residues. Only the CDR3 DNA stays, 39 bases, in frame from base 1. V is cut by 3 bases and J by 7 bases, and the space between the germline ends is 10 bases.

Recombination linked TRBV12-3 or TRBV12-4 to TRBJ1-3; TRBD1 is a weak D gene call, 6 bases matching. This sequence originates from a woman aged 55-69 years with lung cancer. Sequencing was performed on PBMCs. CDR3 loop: CASSLDSRNTIYF. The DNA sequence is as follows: TGTGCCAGCAGTTTGGACAGTCGGAACACCATATATTTT.